In this sample, the clone carrying this TCR beta chain turned up a few times. Its antigen is not known. The entry originates in a study of cytomegalovirus exposure and HLA in healthy donors. General study results and limits: TCR beta sequences reportedly predicted most subjects' HLA-A and HLA-B alleles accurately. At a 0.05 false discovery rate, a later analysis found approximately 15,000 TCR beta sequences to be associated with HLA alleles.

Germline loops: CDR1 MNHNS, CDR2 SASEGT. This CDR3 has 17 residues. V trimming: 2 bases; J trimming: 5 bases; junction bases outside the gene matches: 6. This PCR relied on a set of 60 Vbeta primers and 13 Jbeta primers. Using immunoSEQ multiplex PCR, the repertoire was profiled, and TCRdb retains in-frame clones only, with some absent. Of roughly 220,000 clones detected, around 80% appear once; the ten largest clones hold around 3%. The chain links TRBV6-1 to TRBJ2-2; 12 bases line up with TRBD1. This receptor was taken from a man younger than 40 in good health and CMV-seronegative. The sequenced sample was PBMCs. CDR3 bases: TGTGCCAGCAGTGAACGGGACAGGGGGCTTAATACCGGGGAGCTGTTTTTT. Translated, it gives CASSERDRGLNTGELFF.